The clone carrying this T cell receptor beta chain was counted only a few times. Antigen: not known. The germline V gene has CDR1 SGHVS and CDR2 FNYEAQ. V was cut by 7 bases and J by 2 bases, with 17 bases left in between. The CDR3 totals 15 residues. This entry comes from a study of Tregs in tolerant kidney transplant recipients. Assay: immunoSEQ multiplex PCR; the TCRdb copy retains only in-frame clones and omits some. The data hold 75,000 to 95,000 clones, with more than 80% observed a single time. Findings and caveats of the study: Few patients were studied, so findings need validation in larger groups. The most relevant donor-specific Treg TCRbeta repertoire apparently came from expansion with activated donor B cells.

The rearrangement uses TRBV7-6 and TRBJ2-5; no reliable D call. The sample was CD8+ T cells from blood. This TCR was recovered from a human donor in good health. CDR3 sequence reads: CASTALGPRQETQYF. DNA of the CDR3: TGTGCCAGCACTGCCCTAGGGCCGCGTCAAGAGACCCAGTACTTC.